The 29 T cell receptor beta chains reported below all come from one sample, sequenced in a study of CD8+ T cells in alopecia areata. RNA was extracted and reverse transcribed into cDNA as the sequencing template. TCRdb's copy holds only in-frame clones and misses some; the assay was immunoSEQ multiplex PCR. The data show about 270,000 clones, roughly 63% seen once. Documented treatment: oral pan-JAK inhibitor, 5-10 mg twice daily. The specimen comprised CD4+ T cells sorted from blood, sampled around week 53, from a patient treated with tofacitinib. The receptors come from a human donor with alopecia areata.

The rearrangement links TRBV7-3 to TRBJ1-2, with D perhaps TRBD1 (5 bases). The CDR3 spans 14 residues. Germline-derived CDR1 and CDR2 are SGHTA and FQGTGA. V lost 5 bases, J lost 7 bases, and 17 bases lay in between. In DNA, the CDR3 is TGTGCCAGCAGCACCGGGGACCGGCGCACTGGCTACACCTTC. Translated: CASSTGDRRTGYTF.

Only a few counts were recorded for this clone. CDR3 coding DNA: TGTGCCAGCAGCTTATCCCCCGGGACAAAGGGTGACCTCCACTTT. Protein: CASSLSPGTKGDLHF. This chain uses TRBV7-8 with TRBJ1-6, with D maybe TRBD1 (6 bases). With 2 bases removed from V and 15 bases from J, the gap between germline ends came to 20 bases. The CDR3 contains 15 residues. The germline V gene has CDR1 SGHVS and CDR2 FQNEAQ. Full variable domain (remainder filled in from reference TRBV7-8 and TRBJ1-6): GAGVSQSPRYKVAKRGQDVALRCDPISGHVSLFWYQQALGQGPEFLTYFQNEAQLDKSGLPSDRFFAERPEGSVSTLKIQRTQQEDSAVYLCASSLSPGTKGDLHFGNGTRLTVT.

The gene calls are TRBV5-1 and TRBJ2-5, with TRBD2 matching 9 bases. The junction had 7 bases not matched to a gene; V was cut back by 0 bases and J by 4 bases. Germline V CDR1 and CDR2: SGHRS, YFSETQ. This CDR3 contains 16 residues. The CDR3 protein is CASSLAAAGGGETQYF. For the CDR3, the DNA is TGCGCCAGCAGCTTGGCGGCAGCGGGGGGAGGAGAGACCCAGTACTTC. Using reference TRBV5-1 and TRBJ2-5 for the parts outside the CDR3, the full variable domain is KAGVTQTPRYLIKTRGQQVTLSCSPISGHRSVSWYQQTPGQGLQFLFEYFSETQRNKGNFPGRFSGRQFSNSRSEMNVSTLELGDSALYLCASSLAAAGGGETQYFGPGTRLLVL.

This clone was detected a few times. J is TRBJ1-2 and V is TRBV29-1; maybe TRBD1 (5 bases). This CDR3 is built from 12 residues. V lost 7 bases and J 5 bases, leaving 14 bases between the germline ends. Per germline, CDR1 SQVTM and CDR2 ANQGSEA. CDR3 protein: CSAAGLRYGYTF. Here the CDR3 DNA reads TGCAGCGCCGCGGGACTTAGATATGGCTACACCTTC.

The CDR3 protein is CAWSVGGGTGYTF. The CDR3 DNA sequence: TGTGCCTGGAGTGTAGGGGGGGGCACTGGCTACACCTTC. The chain joins TRBV30 to TRBJ1-2; D might be TRBD1 (6 bases). Germline loops: CDR1 GTSNPN, CDR2 SVGIG (reference sequence). CDR3 size: 13 residues. The ends were cut back, 0 bases at V and 7 bases at J, with 12 bases in the middle.

This clone has more than one count but fewer than ten. The chain links TRBV4-1 to TRBJ1-5; D is undetermined. CDR1 is MGHRA and CDR2 is YSYEKL in the germline V gene. With 0 bases removed from V and 3 bases from J, the gap between germline ends came to 9 bases. The CDR3 runs 15 residues. The CDR3 region has the DNA TGCGCCAGCAGCCAAGAATGGCAGAACAATCAGCCCCAGCATTTT. Encoded protein: CASSQEWQNNQPQHF.

With regard to this clone: Other DNA sequences from this sample encode an identical CDR3 as well. This chain joins TRBV29-1 and TRBJ2-3; the match to TRBD1 covers 8 bases. Unmatched junction bases numbered 0, after V lost 4 bases and J lost 0 bases. Germline CDR1 and CDR2: SQVTM and ANQGSEA. The CDR3 is 13 residues long. Here the CDR3 DNA reads TGCAGCGTTGGACAGGGGAGCACAGATACGCAGTATTTT. Translating it yields CSVGQGSTDTQYF.

CDR3 amino acids: CAWSMTGRTEAFF. The CDR3 DNA is TGTGCCTGGAGTATGACAGGGCGGACTGAAGCTTTCTTT. The rearrangement uses TRBV30 and TRBJ1-1, with 7 bases aligning to TRBD1. CDR3 length equals 13 residues. V was pared by 2 bases and J by 5 bases, with 5 bases of the junction left unmatched. Germline-derived CDR1 and CDR2 are GTSNPN and SVGIG (reference sequence).

A word on this clone: This CDR3 is also generated by other DNA sequences in the sample. This chain uses TRBV30 with TRBJ1-5, with D unresolved. The V end lost 1 base, the J end lost 0 bases, and 7 bases lay between the germline ends. This CDR3 region has 14 residues. Germline V gives CDR1 GTSNPN, CDR2 SVGIG (reference sequence). The CDR3, as DNA: TGTGCCTGGAGTGGGCAGAATAGCAATCAGCCCCAGCATTTT. This encodes CAWSGQNSNQPQHF.

The V call is TRBV29-1, the J call TRBJ1-2, with D possibly being TRBD1 (5 bases). Germline values: CDR1 SQVTM, CDR2 ANQGSEA. The CDR3 sequence is 15 residues long. Trimming removed 7 bases at V and 8 bases at J, with 26 bases between. This CDR3 reads CSGRALRGMREGYTF. As DNA, the CDR3 is TGCAGCGGCCGGGCCCTCCGGGGGATGCGAGAAGGCTACACCTTC.

The rearrangement uses TRBV29-1 and TRBJ2-1, with D unclear. The CDR3 covers 13 residues. In germline, CDR1 is SQVTM, CDR2 ANQGSEA. The V end was cut by 7 bases, the J end by 7 bases, with 17 bases between. In DNA, the CDR3 is TGCAGCGCCCGGGCAGGTAAAAGGAATGAGCAGTTCTTC. It yields the protein CSARAGKRNEQFF.

The chain carries TRBV6-6 and TRBJ1-2; 9 bases fit TRBD1. The trim removed 7 bases at V and 7 bases at J, leaving 7 bases unmatched. CDR1 is MNHNY and CDR2 is SVGAGI in the germline V gene (reference sequence). The CDR3 consists of 13 residues. CDR3 loop: CASTSTGGSGYTF. Here the CDR3 DNA reads TGTGCCAGCACCTCGACAGGGGGAAGTGGCTACACCTTC.

This clone came up a few times. This rearrangement joins TRBV29-1 to TRBJ2-1, with TRBD1 matching over 8 bases. Trimming at V came to 7 bases and at J to 8 bases, leaving 19 bases not matched to a gene. CDR1 is SQVTM and CDR2 is ANQGSEA in the germline V gene. This CDR3 has 16 residues. The CDR3 nucleotides are TGCAGCGGCCAGGGGGCGCGGGGTCAAGGGGACGATGAGCAGTTCTTC. Amino acids: CSGQGARGQGDDEQFF.

The DNA for the CDR3 is TGTGCCAGCAGCTTATCCCCGAACTCCTATGGCTACACCTTC. Translated, it gives CASSLSPNSYGYTF. The chain employs TRBV7-2 and TRBJ1-2; D unclear. This CDR3 is 14 amino acids long. V was trimmed by 2 bases and J by 4 bases, leaving 11 bases between them. From germline, CDR1 is SGHTA and CDR2 FQGNSA. The variable domain in full, completed from reference TRBV7-2 and TRBJ1-2, reads GAGVSQSPSNKVTEKGKDVELRCDPISGHTALYWYRQSLGQGLEFLIYFQGNSAPDKSGLPSDRFSAERTGGSVSTLTIQRTQQEDSAVYLCASSLSPNSYGYTFGSGTRLTVV.

The chain recombines TRBV9 with TRBJ2-3, with no clear D. The germline V gene has CDR1 SGDLS and CDR2 YYNGEE. V lost 3 bases to trimming and J lost 3 bases, with 11 bases between them. This CDR3 contains 14 residues. The CDR3 loop is CASSGHPYTDTQYF. The CDR3 nucleotides read TGTGCCAGCAGCGGACACCCTTATACAGATACGCAGTATTTT.

J is TRBJ2-7 and V is TRBV29-1; no definite D call. The CDR3 totals 10 residues. Trimming stripped 7 bases from V and 2 bases from J, with 6 bases between. Germline loops: CDR1 SQVTM, CDR2 ANQGSEA. The CDR3 sequence is CSAKTYEQYF. CDR3 sequence (DNA): TGCAGCGCCAAAACCTACGAGCAGTACTTC.

The chain carries TRBV29-1 and TRBJ2-3, with 8 positions matching TRBD1. This CDR3 has 15 residues. The germline V gene has CDR1 SQVTM and CDR2 ANQGSEA. V was clipped by 5 bases and J by 3 bases; unmatched bases: 10. The CDR3 protein is CSVFPPRGRTDTQYF. The CDR3 region has the DNA TGCAGCGTTTTCCCCCCCAGGGGGCGAACAGATACGCAGTATTTT.

Only a few counts were recorded for this clone. V usage is TRBV19 and J usage is TRBJ1-2, with 9 bases identical to TRBD1. The junction had 8 bases not matched to a gene; V was cut back by 5 bases and J by 4 bases. The germline gives CDR1 LNHDA, CDR2 SQIVND (reference sequence). CDR3 length: 15 amino acids. CDR3 in DNA: TGTGCCAGTAGTGGGGGACCGGGACAGGGCTATGGCTACACCTTC. Translation: CASSGGPGQGYGYTF.

This chain uses TRBV25-1 with TRBJ2-5; D is unclear. Trimming took 0 bases from V and 3 from J, leaving 8 bases between them. CDR3 size: 14 residues. Germline assignment: CDR1 MGHDK and CDR2 SYGVNS. The CDR3 nucleotides read TGTGCCAGCAGTGAATACGCAGGAGAAGAGACCCAGTACTTC. Its protein product is CASSEYAGEETQYF. Full variable domain (rest looked up from reference TRBV25-1 and TRBJ2-5): EADIYQTPRYLVIGTGKKITLECSQTMGHDKMYWYQQDPGMELHLIHYSYGVNSTEKGDLSSESTVSRIRTEHFPLTLESARPSHTSQYLCASSEYAGEETQYFGPGTRLLVL.

The J gene is TRBJ1-6, the V gene TRBV30, with 8 bases that match TRBD1. With 7 bases clipped from V and 4 bases from J, the junction kept 3 bases outside the gene matches. CDR1 is GTSNPN and CDR2 is SVGIG in the germline V gene (reference sequence). The length of the CDR3 is 13 residues. Here the CDR3 reads CALQGEYNSPLHF. The CDR3 DNA reads as TGTGCCTTACAGGGGGAGTATAATTCACCCCTCCACTTT.

The gene calls are TRBV6-5 and TRBJ2-7; 10 bases map to TRBD1. V lost 1 base, J lost 6 bases, and 3 bases stayed unmatched. From germline, CDR1 is MNHEY and CDR2 SVGAGI. CDR3 length: 14 residues. The CDR3 loop is CASSYLGQGSEQYF. The CDR3 DNA follows: TGTGCCAGCAGTTACTTGGGACAGGGGAGCGAGCAGTACTTC.

This clone was found a few times. The V and J genes are TRBV29-1 and TRBJ2-1; D ambiguous. The CDR3 contains 14 residues. Germline CDR1 is SQVTM and CDR2 is ANQGSEA. The V gene lost 7 bases and the J gene lost 0 bases, with 13 bases spanning the gap. The CDR3: CSADETSSYNEQFF. In nucleotides, the CDR3 is TGCAGCGCCGATGAGACCTCCTCCTACAATGAGCAGTTCTTC.

The count of this clone is one. The genes are TRBV5-1 and TRBJ2-5; perhaps TRBD2 as D (7 bases). The CDR3 runs 16 residues. The germline V and J ends were trimmed by 0 bases and 1 base, with 13 bases remaining between them. The germline CDR1 and CDR2 sequences are SGHRS and YFSETQ. In nucleotides, the CDR3 is TGCGCCAGCAGCTTGGGCGCGGGGGCCCGCCAAGAGACCCAGTACTTC. Amino acids: CASSLGAGARQETQYF.

The chain links TRBV18 to TRBJ2-1, with 8 positions matching TRBD1. CDR1 is KGHSH and CDR2 is LQKENI in the germline V gene. V gave up 3 bases and J gave up 7 bases; unmatched junction bases: 14. The CDR3 runs to 17 residues. The CDR3 region has the DNA TGTGCCAGCTCACCCCTTCTTGCTGGGACAGGACGAAATGAGCAGTTCTTC. Its translation is CASSPLLAGTGRNEQFF.

The V gene is TRBV6-5, the J gene TRBJ2-3, with 9 bases fitting TRBD1. Germline CDR1 reads MNHEY; CDR2 reads SVGAGI. The length of the CDR3 is 15 residues. J lost 1 base, V lost 6 bases, and 5 bases had no gene match. CDR3 coding DNA: TGTGCCAGCAGGGGGGACAGGGTCCGCACAGATACGCAGTATTTT. It encodes CASRGDRVRTDTQYF.

The chain recombines TRBV7-9 with TRBJ1-6; D unresolved. Trimming took 2 bases from V and 0 from J, leaving 8 bases between them. The CDR3 length is 16 residues. From germline, CDR1 is SEHNR and CDR2 FQNEAQ (reference sequence). CDR3 coding DNA: TGTGCCAGCAGCTTAAGGCAGAGCTCCTATAATTCACCCCTCCACTTT. Amino acids: CASSLRQSSYNSPLHF.

J is TRBJ2-5 and V is TRBV29-1; TRBD1 aligns across 7 bases. Germline V lookup: CDR1 SQVTM, CDR2 ANQGSEA. The CDR3 has 13 amino acids. The trim removed 3 bases at V and 7 bases at J, leaving 8 bases unmatched. Here the CDR3 DNA reads TGCAGCGTTGACCTGCGGACAGGCGGGACCCAGTACTTC. Translating it yields CSVDLRTGGTQYF.

The chain couples TRBV30 to TRBJ1-3, with D uncertain. With 4 bases removed from V and 4 bases from J, the gap between germline ends came to 8 bases. The germline gives CDR1 GTSNPN, CDR2 SVGIG (reference sequence). The CDR3 is 12 residues long. CDR3 bases: TGTGCCTGGATTAATAGCGGAAACACCATATATTTT. It translates to CAWINSGNTIYF. Full variable domain (outside the CDR3, taken from reference TRBV30 and TRBJ1-3): SQTIHQWPATLVQPVGSPLSLECTVEGTSNPNLYWYRQAAGRGLQLLFYSVGIGQISSEVPQNLSASRPQDRQFILSSKKLLLSDSGFYLCAWINSGNTIYFGEGSWLTVV.

Comment on this clone: Other DNA sequences in the same sample also yield this CDR3. The rearrangement links TRBV29-1 to TRBJ2-3, with 10 bases aligning to TRBD2. This CDR3 is 13 amino acids long. Trimming at V came to 4 bases and at J to 4 bases, leaving 2 bases not matched to a gene. CDR1 and CDR2 (germline): SQVTM, ANQGSEA. The DNA of the CDR3 is TGCAGCGTTGTAGCGGGGGGCGCAGATACGCAGTATTTT. This translates into CSVVAGGADTQYF.